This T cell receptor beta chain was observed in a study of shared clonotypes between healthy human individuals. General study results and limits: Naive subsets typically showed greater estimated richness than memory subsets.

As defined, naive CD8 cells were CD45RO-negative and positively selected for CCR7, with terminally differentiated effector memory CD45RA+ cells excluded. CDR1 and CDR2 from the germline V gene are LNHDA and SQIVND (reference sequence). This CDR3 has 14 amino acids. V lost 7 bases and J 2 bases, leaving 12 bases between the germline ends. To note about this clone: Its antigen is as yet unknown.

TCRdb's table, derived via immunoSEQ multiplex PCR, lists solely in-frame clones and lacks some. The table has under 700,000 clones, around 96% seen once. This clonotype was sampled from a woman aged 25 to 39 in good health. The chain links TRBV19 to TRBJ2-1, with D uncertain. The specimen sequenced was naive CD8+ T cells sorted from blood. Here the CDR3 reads CASKPHSAYNEQFF. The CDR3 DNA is TGTGCCAGTAAACCCCACTCCGCCTACAATGAGCAGTTCTTC.